A single sample gave rise to the 17 T cell receptor beta chains below, sequenced in a study of blood T cell repertoires in COVID-19. The repertoire was sequenced with immunoSEQ multiplex PCR; TCRdb's copy has only in-frame clones and lacks some. The sample includes 200,000 to 250,000 clones, roughly 85% of them seen just once. The sequenced sample consisted of peripheral blood. Source of these receptors: a woman in her late teens or twenties who had recovered from COVID-19.

V gene TRBV9 combines with J gene TRBJ2-1, with D perhaps TRBD2 (6 bases). The ends were cut back, 0 bases at V and 5 bases at J, with 12 bases in the middle. The CDR3 spans 15 residues. In germline, CDR1 is SGDLS, CDR2 YYNGEE. The CDR3 DNA is TGTGCCAGCAGCGTAGGGGGACTCGGAGACAATGAGCAGTTCTTC. As protein: CASSVGGLGDNEQFF. Together with reference TRBV9 and TRBJ2-1, the CDR3 gives the full variable domain: DSGVTQTPKHLITATGQRVTLRCSPRSGDLSVYWYQQSLDQGLQFLIQYYNGEERAKGNILERFSAQQFPDLHSELNLSSLELGDSALYFCASSVGGLGDNEQFFGPGTRLTVL.

This chain uses TRBV6-5 with TRBJ1-6; the D is unclear. This CDR3 is 13 amino acids long. Germline V gene data show CDR1 as MNHEY and CDR2 as SVGAGI. Trimming took 6 bases from V and 8 from J, leaving 11 bases between them. CDR3 DNA sequence: TGTGCCAGCAGCCTTCGGGGAGATTCACCCCTCCACTTT. This codes for CASSLRGDSPLHF.

This sequence joins TRBV3-1 (or the pseudogene TRBV3-2) and TRBJ1-1, with a tentative D call TRBD1 (5 bases). In germline, CDR1 is LGHDT, CDR2 YNNKEL (reference sequence). Trimming removed 0 bases from V and 1 base from J, with 9 bases in between. The CDR3 totals 15 residues. DNA for the CDR3: TGTGCCAGCAGCCAAGATGTAGGGGCGAACACTGAAGCTTTCTTT. Translating gives CASSQDVGANTEAFF.

This clone was counted a single time. The chain recombines TRBV7-9 with TRBJ1-5, with D possibly matching TRBD1 (5 bases). Germline V gene data show CDR1 as SEHNR and CDR2 as FQNEAQ (reference sequence). Trimming removed 4 bases at V and 6 bases at J, with 19 bases between. The CDR3 is 16 residues long. The CDR3 spells CASSWVSGVSSQPQHF. In DNA, the CDR3 is TGTGCCAGCAGCTGGGTGTCGGGGGTATCGAGTCAGCCCCAGCATTTT.

The V gene is TRBV7-6, the J gene TRBJ2-5; 9 positions agree with TRBD2. Germline CDR1 and CDR2: SGHVS and FNYEAQ. CDR3 length equals 16 residues. The J segment lost 5 bases and the V segment lost 0 bases, leaving 7 bases of the junction unmatched. For the CDR3, the DNA is TGTGCCAGCAGCTTAGCGGGAGCGGGAGGCCGCGAGACCCAGTACTTC. Its translation is CASSLAGAGGRETQYF.

This clone showed up just once. The CDR3 DNA is TGTGCCAGCAGGTCAGACAAGAACACTGAAGCTTTCTTT. Its translation: CASRSDKNTEAFF. V gene TRBV5-4 combines with J gene TRBJ1-1; D remains unclear. V was clipped by 5 bases and J by 1 base, with 9 bases between them. The CDR3 is 13 amino acids. Germline V gene sequence: CDR1 SGHNT, CDR2 YYREEE (reference sequence).

The gene calls are TRBV9 and TRBJ2-1; TRBD2 matches 11 bases. The CDR3 has 16 amino acids. Trimming cost V 3 bases and J 10 bases; bases outside gene matches: 12. Germline-derived CDR1 and CDR2 are SGDLS and YYNGEE. DNA of the CDR3: TGTGCCAGCAGCGGAATACTAGCGGGAGCTCTTGGAGAGCAGTTCTTC. Its protein product is CASSGILAGALGEQFF. Drawing the rest from reference TRBV9 and TRBJ2-1, the complete variable domain is DSGVTQTPKHLITATGQRVTLRCSPRSGDLSVYWYQQSLDQGLQFLIQYYNGEERAKGNILERFSAQQFPDLHSELNLSSLELGDSALYFCASSGILAGALGEQFFGPGTRLTVL.

The chain couples TRBV27 to TRBJ2-1, with 14 bases aligning to TRBD2. This CDR3 comprises 18 residues. Germline V CDR1 and CDR2: MNHEY, SMNVEV (reference sequence). The V segment lost 5 bases and the J segment 1 base; nucleotides outside the gene matches: 7. The chain's CDR3 is CASSRGLAGVPSYNEQFF. In DNA form, the CDR3 reads TGTGCCAGCAGTCGGGGACTAGCGGGAGTCCCATCCTACAATGAGCAGTTCTTC.

J is TRBJ2-3 and V is TRBV19, with TRBD2 identical over 9 bases. CDR1 is LNHDA, CDR2 SQIVND, per germline (reference sequence). V was pared by 5 bases and J by 2 bases, with 8 bases of the junction left unmatched. The CDR3 is 16 amino acids. DNA for the CDR3: TGTGCCAGTAGTTCTGGACTAGCGTTAATCACAGATACGCAGTATTTT. Translation: CASSSGLALITDTQYF. The full variable domain, its missing parts supplied by reference TRBV19 and TRBJ2-3, is DGGITQSPKYLFRKEGQNVTLSCEQNLNHDAMYWYRQDPGQGLRLIYYSQIVNDFQKGDIAEGYSVSREKKESFPLTVTSAQKNPTAFYLCASSSGLALITDTQYFGPGTRLTVL.

This clone was seen once. The chain is built from TRBV13 and TRBJ1-2; 9 bases match TRBD1. The CDR3 spans 13 residues. CDR1 and CDR2 from the germline V gene are PRHDT and FYEKMQ (reference sequence). The junction had 2 bases not matched to a gene; V was cut back by 6 bases and J by 3 bases. The CDR3 DNA is TGTGCCAGCAGGACAGGGGGTGACTATGGCTACACCTTC. Translated: CASRTGGDYGYTF.

The rearrangement joins TRBV7-3 to TRBJ2-3, with a weak D call TRBD2 (5 bases). CDR3 size: 14 residues. V gave up 2 bases and J gave up 2 bases, with 8 bases separating them. The germline V gene has CDR1 SGHTA and CDR2 FQGTGA. As DNA, the CDR3 is TGTGCCAGCAGCTTACCCGGGGACACAGATACGCAGTATTTT. It codes for CASSLPGDTDTQYF.

This clone came up a few times. V gene TRBV11-2 combines with J gene TRBJ2-5; TRBD2 matches 7 bases. V gave up 4 bases and J gave up 5 bases; unmatched junction bases: 4. This CDR3 contains 13 residues. CDR1 is SGHAT, CDR2 FQNNGV, per germline. CDR3 protein: CASSWSGMETQYF. The CDR3 region has the DNA TGTGCCAGCAGCTGGAGCGGGATGGAGACCCAGTACTTC.

This clone was observed a handful of times. V is TRBV9 and J is TRBJ1-2, with D tentatively TRBD1 (6 bases). The germline gives CDR1 SGDLS, CDR2 YYNGEE. Trimming stripped 2 bases from V and 8 bases from J, with 16 bases between. CDR3 length: 14 amino acids. The CDR3 DNA sequence: TGTGCCAGCAGCGTCACCGGGACATTAGGGGGCTACACCTTC. As protein: CASSVTGTLGGYTF.

This chain links TRBV6-2 or TRBV6-3 with TRBJ2-5; 11 bases line up with TRBD1. Germline values: CDR1 MNHEY, CDR2 SVGEGT. The junction had 13 bases not matched to a gene; V was cut back by 6 bases and J by 4 bases. This CDR3 has 17 residues. The CDR3 DNA reads as TGTGCCAGCAGCCCCCCGGACAGGGGGCGAGGTAGAGAGACCCAGTACTTC. As protein: CASSPPDRGRGRETQYF.

This clone was picked up a small number of times. This rearrangement joins TRBV24-1 to TRBJ1-6, with a weak D call TRBD1 (6 bases). Germline V gene lookup returns CDR1 KGHDR and CDR2 SFDVKD. The CDR3 is 14 amino acids. Trimming pared 4 bases from V and 7 bases from J, leaving 10 bases between. CDR3 sequence (DNA): TGTGCCACCAGTGAAGACAGGACGAATTCACCCCTCCACTTT. Its protein product is CATSEDRTNSPLHF.

Details on this clone: Sequence at one end of the junction differs from germline and may be a read error. The gene calls are TRBV25-1 and TRBJ2-3; possibly TRBD2 for D (5 bases). The CDR3 is made up of 13 amino acids. From germline, CDR1 is MGHDK and CDR2 SYGVNS. The CDR3 region has the DNA TGTGCCAGCAGTGTAGGGAGCACAAATACGCAGTATTTT. As protein: CASSVGSTNTQYF. The whole variable domain, remainder taken from reference TRBV25-1 and TRBJ2-3, is EADIYQTPRYLVIGTGKKITLECSQTMGHDKMYWYQQDPGMELHLIHYSYGVNSTEKGDLSSESTVSRIRTEHFPLTLESARPSHTSQYLCASSVGSTNTQYFGPGTRLTVL.

The rearrangement uses TRBV19 and TRBJ1-3; D is ambiguous. The CDR3 has 11 residues. V lost 9 bases, J lost 1 base, and 4 bases lay in between. In germline, CDR1 is LNHDA, CDR2 SQIVND (reference sequence). The CDR3, as DNA: TGTGCCAGCACTTCTGGAAACACCATATATTTT. It translates to CASTSGNTIYF.